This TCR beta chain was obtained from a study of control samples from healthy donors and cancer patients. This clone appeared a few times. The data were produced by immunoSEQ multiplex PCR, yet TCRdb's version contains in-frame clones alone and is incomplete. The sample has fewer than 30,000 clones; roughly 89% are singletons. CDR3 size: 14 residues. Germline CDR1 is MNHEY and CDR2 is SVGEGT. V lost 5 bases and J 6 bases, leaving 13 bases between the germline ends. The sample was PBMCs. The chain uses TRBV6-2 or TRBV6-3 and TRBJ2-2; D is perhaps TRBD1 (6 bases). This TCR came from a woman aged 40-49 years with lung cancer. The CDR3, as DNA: TGTGCCAGCAGTGGAACAGGGTATGCCGGGGAGCTGTTTTTT. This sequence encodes CASSGTGYAGELFF.